The present T cell receptor (beta chain) was sequenced within a study of T cell responses to AZD1222 COVID-19 vaccine. Germline V gene lookup returns CDR1 MDHEN and CDR2 SYDVKM. V lost 4 bases, J lost 2 bases, and 3 bases stayed unmatched. This CDR3 comprises 15 residues. Timing groups of about 4 and about 12 weeks for second doses were pooled. Sequencing was performed with immunoSEQ multiplex PCR; in TCRdb, only in-frame clones are kept and a portion is missing. The data show over 85,000 clones, roughly 90% seen once. The V call is TRBV28, the J call TRBJ2-1, with TRBD1 matching 9 bases. The starting material was peripheral blood, obtained 28 days after the second AZD1222 dose. This sequence originates from an adult who received the AZD1222 COVID-19 vaccine. CDR3 in DNA: TGTGCCAGCAGTTCGGGACAGGGAACCTACAATGAGCAGTTCTTC. Translation: CASSSGQGTYNEQFF.